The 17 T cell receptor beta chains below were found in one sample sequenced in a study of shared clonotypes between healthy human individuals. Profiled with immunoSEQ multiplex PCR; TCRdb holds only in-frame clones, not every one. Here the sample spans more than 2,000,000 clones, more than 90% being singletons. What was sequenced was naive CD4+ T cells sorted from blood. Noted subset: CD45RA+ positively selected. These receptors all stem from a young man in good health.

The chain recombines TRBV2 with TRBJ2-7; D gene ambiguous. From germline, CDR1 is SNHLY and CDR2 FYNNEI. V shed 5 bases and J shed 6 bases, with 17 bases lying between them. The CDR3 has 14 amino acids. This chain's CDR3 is CASSIRMPPGEQYF. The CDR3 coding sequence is TGTGCCAGCAGTATTCGGATGCCTCCGGGCGAGCAGTACTTC.

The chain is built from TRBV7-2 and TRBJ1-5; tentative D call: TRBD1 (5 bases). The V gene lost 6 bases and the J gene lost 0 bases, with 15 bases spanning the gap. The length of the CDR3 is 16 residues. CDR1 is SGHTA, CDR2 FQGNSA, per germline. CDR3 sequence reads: CASRPGEGYSNQPQHF. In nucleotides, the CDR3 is TGTGCCAGCAGACCTGGAGAGGGGTATAGCAATCAGCCCCAGCATTTT.

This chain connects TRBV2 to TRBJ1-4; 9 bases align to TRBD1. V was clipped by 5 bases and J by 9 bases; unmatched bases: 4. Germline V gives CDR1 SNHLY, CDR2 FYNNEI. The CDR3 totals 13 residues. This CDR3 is CASSTGQGKKLFF. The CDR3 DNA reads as TGTGCCAGCAGTACCGGACAGGGGAAAAAACTGTTTTTT.

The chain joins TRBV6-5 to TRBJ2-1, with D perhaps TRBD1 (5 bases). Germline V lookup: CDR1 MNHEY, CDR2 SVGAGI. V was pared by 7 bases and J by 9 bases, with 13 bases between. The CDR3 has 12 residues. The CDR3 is CASTRGRGEQFF. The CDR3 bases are TGTGCCAGCACTAGGGGTAGGGGTGAGCAGTTCTTC.

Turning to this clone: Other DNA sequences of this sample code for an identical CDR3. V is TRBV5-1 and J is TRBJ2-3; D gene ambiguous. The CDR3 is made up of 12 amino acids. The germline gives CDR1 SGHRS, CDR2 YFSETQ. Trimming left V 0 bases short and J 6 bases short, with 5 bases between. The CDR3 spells CASSLAFDTQYF. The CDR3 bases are TGCGCCAGCAGCTTGGCTTTCGATACGCAGTATTTT. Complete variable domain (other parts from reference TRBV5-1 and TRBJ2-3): KAGVTQTPRYLIKTRGQQVTLSCSPISGHRSVSWYQQTPGQGLQFLFEYFSETQRNKGNFPGRFSGRQFSNSRSEMNVSTLELGDSALYLCASSLAFDTQYFGPGTRLTVL.

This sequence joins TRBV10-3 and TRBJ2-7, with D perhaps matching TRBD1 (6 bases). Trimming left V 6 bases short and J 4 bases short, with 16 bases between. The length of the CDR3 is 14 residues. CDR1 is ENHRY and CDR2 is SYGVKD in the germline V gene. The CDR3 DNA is TGTGCCATCAGCCGGACAGCCAAAAGATACGAGCAGTACTTC. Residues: CAISRTAKRYEQYF.

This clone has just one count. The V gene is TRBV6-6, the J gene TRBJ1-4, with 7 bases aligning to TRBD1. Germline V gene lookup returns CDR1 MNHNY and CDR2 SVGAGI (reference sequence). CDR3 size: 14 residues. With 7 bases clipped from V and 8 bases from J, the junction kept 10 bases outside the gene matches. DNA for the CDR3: TGTGCCAGCAAGAGGGGGCAGACGAGCGAAAAACTGTTTTTT. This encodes CASKRGQTSEKLFF.

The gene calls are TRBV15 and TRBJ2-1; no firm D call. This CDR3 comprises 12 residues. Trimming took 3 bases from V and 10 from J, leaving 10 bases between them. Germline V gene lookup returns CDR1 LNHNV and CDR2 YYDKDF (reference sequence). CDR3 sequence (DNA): TGTGCCACCAGCAGGGTGCTCGGGGAGCAGTTCTTC. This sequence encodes CATSRVLGEQFF.

The CDR3 here is CASSYSSTSYNEQFF. The CDR3 coding sequence is TGTGCCAGCAGTTACAGCTCTACATCCTACAATGAGCAGTTCTTC. This chain joins TRBV6-5 and TRBJ2-1; the D is unclear. This CDR3 region has 15 residues. From germline, CDR1 is MNHEY and CDR2 SVGAGI. V was shortened by 2 bases and J by 1 base, with 9 bases between the two germline ends.

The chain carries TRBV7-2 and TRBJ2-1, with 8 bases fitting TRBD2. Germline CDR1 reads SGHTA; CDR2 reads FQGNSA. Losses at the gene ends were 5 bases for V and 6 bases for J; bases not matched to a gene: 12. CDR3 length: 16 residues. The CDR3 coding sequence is TGTGCCAGCAGCCTTAGACTACGGGGGGGCCGCAATGAGCAGTTCTTC. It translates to CASSLRLRGGRNEQFF.

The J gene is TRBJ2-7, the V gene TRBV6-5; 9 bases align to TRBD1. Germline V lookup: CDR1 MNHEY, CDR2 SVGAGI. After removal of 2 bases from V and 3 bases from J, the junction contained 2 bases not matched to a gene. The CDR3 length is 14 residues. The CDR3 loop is CASSYTTGGYEQYF. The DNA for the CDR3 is TGTGCCAGCAGTTACACGACAGGGGGCTACGAGCAGTACTTC.

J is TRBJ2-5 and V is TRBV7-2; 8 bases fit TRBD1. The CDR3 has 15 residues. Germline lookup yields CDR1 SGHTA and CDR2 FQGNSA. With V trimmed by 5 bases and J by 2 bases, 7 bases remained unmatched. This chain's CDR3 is CASSQLGQAQETQYF. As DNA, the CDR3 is TGTGCCAGCAGCCAACTGGGACAGGCTCAAGAGACCCAGTACTTC.

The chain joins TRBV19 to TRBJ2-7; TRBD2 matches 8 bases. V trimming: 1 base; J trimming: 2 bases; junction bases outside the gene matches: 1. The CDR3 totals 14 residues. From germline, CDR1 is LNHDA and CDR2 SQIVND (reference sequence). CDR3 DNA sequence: TGTGCCAGTAGTATAGCTAGCGGGCCCTACGAGCAGTACTTC. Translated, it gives CASSIASGPYEQYF.

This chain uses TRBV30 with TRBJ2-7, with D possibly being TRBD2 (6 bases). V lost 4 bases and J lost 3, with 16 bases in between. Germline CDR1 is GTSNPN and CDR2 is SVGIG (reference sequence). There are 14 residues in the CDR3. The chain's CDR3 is CAWTKGLRDYEQYF. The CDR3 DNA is TGTGCCTGGACCAAGGGACTGCGAGACTACGAGCAGTACTTC.

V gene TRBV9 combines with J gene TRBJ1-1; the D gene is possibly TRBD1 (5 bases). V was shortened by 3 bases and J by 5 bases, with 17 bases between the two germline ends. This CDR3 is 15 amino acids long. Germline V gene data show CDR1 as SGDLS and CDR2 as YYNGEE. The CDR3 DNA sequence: TGTGCCAGCAGCGCGAGACAGTCCCTCGGGACTGAAGCTTTCTTT. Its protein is CASSARQSLGTEAFF.

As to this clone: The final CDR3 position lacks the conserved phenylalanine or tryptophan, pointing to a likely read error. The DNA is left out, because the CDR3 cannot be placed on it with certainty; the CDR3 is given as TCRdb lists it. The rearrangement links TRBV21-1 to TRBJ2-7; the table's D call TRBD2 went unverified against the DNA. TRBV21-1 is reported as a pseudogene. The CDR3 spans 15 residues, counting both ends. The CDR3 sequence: CASSKGASVRSEQYL.

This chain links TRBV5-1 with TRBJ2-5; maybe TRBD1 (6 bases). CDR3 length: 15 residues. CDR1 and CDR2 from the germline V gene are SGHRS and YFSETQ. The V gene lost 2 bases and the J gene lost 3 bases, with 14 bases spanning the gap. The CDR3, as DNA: TGCGCCAGCAGCTTTTTATTGGGGGCAGAAGAGACCCAGTACTTC. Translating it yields CASSFLLGAEETQYF.